These 8 T cell receptor beta chains were all obtained from the same sample, sequenced in a study of T cell responses to AZD1222 COVID-19 vaccine (dated by TCRdb to the early 2020s). Preparation of the library involved the immunoSEQ multiplex PCR assay. TCRdb took over this immuneACCESS table, retaining in-frame rearrangements with V and J assigned. Such tables are incomplete; in checked studies, under half of the missing clones stem from an unresolved V gene, and the remainder is unexplained. This sample comprises about 77,000 clones, roughly 90% of them detected only once. The ten largest make up 4.7% of the sample. The intended sense of this specimen's time point label: about 28 days (+/-7) after the second vaccine dose. The input for sequencing was peripheral blood, taken 28 days after the second AZD1222 dose. The receptors were gathered from an adult who received the AZD1222 COVID-19 vaccine.

The chain couples TRBV24-1 to TRBJ2-1; D call uncertain. The germline V and J ends were trimmed by 5 bases and 5 bases, with 12 bases remaining between them. The CDR3 runs 14 residues. From germline, CDR1 is KGHDR and CDR2 SFDVKD. Written as DNA, the CDR3 is TGTGCCACCAGTGCCGGGCCTACCGACAATGAGCAGTTCTTC. Translating gives CATSAGPTDNEQFF.

The DNA of the CDR3 is TGTGCCAGCAGCGTAGTTCGGGAAGGCCGACTTAATAGCGGACAAGAGACCCAGTACTTC. Translating gives CASSVVREGRLNSGQETQYF. The rearrangement joins TRBV9 to TRBJ2-5; tentatively, D is TRBD2 (6 bases). Trimming removed 0 bases from V and 2 bases from J, with 26 bases in between. Germline-derived CDR1 and CDR2 are SGDLS and YYNGEE. This CDR3 is built from 20 residues.

The V call is TRBV30, the J call TRBJ1-6; D ambiguous. This CDR3 has 13 residues. Germline V lookup: CDR1 GTSNPN, CDR2 SVGIG (reference sequence). Deletions cut 3 bases from V and 10 bases from J, with 13 bases between. The CDR3 nucleotides read TGTGCCTGGAGAGAGGAAAGGTCCTCACCCCTCCACTTT. Its protein is CAWREERSSPLHF.

This sequence joins TRBV18 and TRBJ2-1; D is undetermined. Per germline, CDR1 KGHSH and CDR2 LQKENI. V was shortened by 6 bases and J by 15 bases, with 21 bases between the two germline ends. CDR3 length equals 13 residues. For the CDR3, the DNA is TGTGCCAGCTCGCCAGTTGACTCGCACATTCCGTTCTTC. Translated, it gives CASSPVDSHIPFF.

The chain joins TRBV12-5 to TRBJ2-3, with unresolved D. Trimming pared 1 base from V and 0 bases from J, leaving 17 bases between. The CDR3 totals 18 residues. Germline CDR1 reads LGHNT; CDR2 reads FRNRAP. CDR3 region: CASGLGQIYRPSTDTQYF. Here the CDR3 DNA reads TGTGCTAGTGGTTTGGGGCAGATCTATAGACCTAGCACAGATACGCAGTATTTT.

The chain is built from TRBV14 and TRBJ2-3, with 7 bases fitting TRBD2. This CDR3 has 15 amino acids. Germline-derived CDR1 and CDR2 are SGHDN and FVKESK. The V segment lost 1 base and the J segment 3 bases; nucleotides outside the gene matches: 4. The chain's CDR3 is CASSQVAGATDTQYF. CDR3 DNA: TGTGCCAGCAGCCAAGTTGCGGGAGCAACAGATACGCAGTATTTT.

In this sample, this clone turned up a few times. The J gene is TRBJ1-2, the V gene TRBV7-3; D is perhaps TRBD1 (6 bases). Trimming cost V 2 bases and J 8 bases, with 15 bases left between them. Per germline, CDR1 SGHTA and CDR2 FQGTGA. This CDR3 has 14 residues. CDR3 nucleotides: TGTGCCAGCAGCTTATTCCCGGATACAGGGGGCTACACCTTC. Its protein product is CASSLFPDTGGYTF. Full variable domain (remainder filled in from reference TRBV7-3 and TRBJ1-2): GAGVSQTPSNKVTEKGKYVELRCDPISGHTALYWYRQSLGQGPEFLIYFQGTGAADDSGLPNDRFFAVRPEGSVSTLKIQRTERGDSAVYLCASSLFPDTGGYTFGSGTRLTVV.

The genes are TRBV18 and TRBJ2-3, with D hard to call. Germline-derived CDR1 and CDR2 are KGHSH and LQKENI. CDR3 size: 14 residues. V lost 0 bases to trimming and J lost 5 bases, with 9 bases between them. The chain's CDR3 is CASSPPNFGDTQYF. Here the CDR3 DNA reads TGTGCCAGCTCACCACCGAACTTTGGAGATACGCAGTATTTT.